This TCR beta chain was sequenced in a study of blood T cell repertoires in COVID-19. Repertoires were generated with immunoSEQ multiplex PCR, while TCRdb's copy carries only in-frame clones and drops some. The sample consists of around 230,000 clones, roughly 86% of them appearing once. CDR1 and CDR2 (germline): SGHVS, FNYEAQ. V lost 4 bases to trimming and J lost 4 bases, with 13 bases between them. The CDR3 runs to 14 residues. The J gene is TRBJ2-5, the V gene TRBV7-6; no definite D call. The receptor's source is a man aged 18 to 35 with acute COVID-19. The specimen was PBMCs or T cells enriched from blood (not recorded which). The CDR3 reads CASSSSNGLETQYF. CDR3 coding DNA: TGTGCCAGCAGCTCGTCGAACGGGTTAGAGACCCAGTACTTC.